Below are 20 T cell receptor beta chains sequenced from a single sample in a study of blood T cell repertoires in COVID-19. Method: immunoSEQ multiplex PCR; TCRdb's copy keeps in-frame clones and lacks some. The table records over 150,000 clones, roughly 82% of them present only once. The material sequenced was PBMCs or T cells enriched from blood (not recorded which). Every receptor here comes from a man aged 35 to 55 who had recovered from COVID-19.

The chain carries TRBV4-1 and TRBJ2-1; 9 bases fit TRBD2. The germline gives CDR1 MGHRA, CDR2 YSYEKL. The CDR3 extends over 18 amino acids. J gave up 6 bases and V 4 bases, and 16 bases lay outside the gene matches. The CDR3 loop reads CASSRPVRLSGRGNEQFF. Written as DNA, the CDR3 is TGCGCCAGCAGCCGCCCCGTTCGACTTAGCGGGAGAGGCAATGAGCAGTTCTTC.

J is TRBJ2-7 and V is TRBV7-8; D uncertain. Looked up from germline, CDR1 is SGHVS and CDR2 is FQNEAQ. The CDR3 runs to 13 residues. V lost 5 bases to trimming and J lost 3 bases, with 11 bases between them. Here the CDR3 reads CASSRTDFYEQYV. As DNA, the CDR3 is TGTGCCAGCAGCCGGACCGACTTCTACGAGCAGTACGTC.

The chain uses TRBV27 and TRBJ2-2; 7 nucleotides line up with TRBD2. Germline trimming cut 6 bases from V and 1 base from J; bases unmatched to any gene: 8. Looked up from germline, CDR1 is MNHEY and CDR2 is SMNVEV (reference sequence). This CDR3 is built from 16 residues. The CDR3 DNA sequence: TGTGCCAGCAGCCTACTAGCGCCACTGAACACCGGGGAGCTGTTTTTT. It yields the protein CASSLLAPLNTGELFF.

The gene calls are TRBV19 and TRBJ1-5; D is possibly TRBD1 (6 bases). Trimming stripped 0 bases from V and 7 bases from J, with 10 bases between. Germline V CDR1 and CDR2: LNHDA, SQIVND (reference sequence). The CDR3 loop spans 14 amino acids. CDR3 sequence (DNA): TGTGCCAGTAGTATAGAGGGGGCAAGGCAGCCCCAGCATTTT. Protein: CASSIEGARQPQHF.

The J gene is TRBJ1-2, the V gene TRBV3-1 (or the pseudogene TRBV3-2); TRBD1 might be the D (5 bases). Germline lookup yields CDR1 LGHDT and CDR2 YNNKEL (reference sequence). This CDR3 has 15 amino acids. The V and J ends lost 0 bases and 4 bases respectively, with 12 bases between them. CDR3 residues: CASSQDPGPGYGYTF. For the CDR3, the DNA is TGTGCCAGCAGCCAAGATCCAGGGCCCGGCTATGGCTACACCTTC.

The genes are TRBV15 and TRBJ2-7; possibly TRBD2 for D (6 bases). CDR1 is LNHNV, CDR2 YYDKDF, per germline (reference sequence). V was trimmed by 2 bases and J by 5 bases, leaving 13 bases between them. The CDR3 spans 14 residues. The CDR3 loop is CATSRSLRGDEQYF. CDR3 nucleotides: TGTGCCACCAGCAGATCCCTGCGGGGCGACGAGCAGTACTTC.

This clone was seen a single time. The chain employs TRBV11-2 and TRBJ1-2; 7 bases fit TRBD1. The CDR3 loop spans 15 amino acids. CDR1 SGHAT and CDR2 FQNNGV come from the germline V gene. Losses at the gene ends were 5 bases for V and 2 bases for J; bases not matched to a gene: 8. In DNA, the CDR3 is TGTGCCAGCAGCCCCAGCTGGGACAGCAACTATGGCTACACCTTC. This codes for CASSPSWDSNYGYTF. The whole variable domain, remainder taken from reference TRBV11-2 and TRBJ1-2, is EAGVAQSPRYKIIEKRQSVAFWCNPISGHATLYWYQQILGQGPKLLIQFQNNGVVDDSQLPKDRFSAERLKGVDSTLKIQPAKLEDSAVYLCASSPSWDSNYGYTFGSGTRLTVV.

The V gene is TRBV30, the J gene TRBJ2-3; a possible D gene is TRBD2 (5 bases). Germline CDR1 GTSNPN, CDR2 SVGIG (reference sequence). This CDR3 is built from 12 residues. CDR3 protein: CAFERGTDTQYF. CDR3 nucleotides: TGTGCTTTCGAGAGGGGCACAGATACGCAGTATTTT.

This clone was seen a single time. This rearrangement joins TRBV4-1 to TRBJ1-1; D ambiguous. This CDR3 is 15 amino acids long. CDR1 is MGHRA, CDR2 YSYEKL, per germline. The V end lost 8 bases, the J end lost 1 base, and 17 bases lay between the germline ends. CDR3 amino acids: CASAYGWSQNTEAFF. CDR3 DNA: TGCGCCAGCGCCTACGGGTGGTCCCAGAACACTGAAGCTTTCTTT.

This chain connects TRBV5-1 to TRBJ1-2; 7 bases match TRBD1. The CDR3 is 14 amino acids. The ends lost 6 bases at V and 3 bases at J; junction bases unmatched: 8. Germline loops: CDR1 SGHRS, CDR2 YFSETQ. The CDR3 is CASMEGASYYGYTF. In DNA, the CDR3 is TGCGCCAGCATGGAGGGGGCGAGCTACTATGGCTACACCTTC.

About this clone: An end of the junction does not agree with germline; a read error may underlie this. This chain connects TRBV7-2 to TRBJ2-7, with no clear D. This CDR3 region has 13 residues. Germline-derived CDR1 and CDR2 are SGHTA and FQGNSA. The chain's CDR3 is CASSLGPGVLHHF. In DNA form, the CDR3 reads TGTGCCAGCAGCTTAGGACCAGGTGTACTTCACCACTTC.

The chain couples TRBV19 to TRBJ2-7; TRBD2 aligns across 8 bases. V lost 10 bases to trimming and J lost 1 base; unmatched junction nucleotides: 9. The CDR3 extends over 14 amino acids. CDR1 and CDR2 from the germline V gene are LNHDA and SQIVND (reference sequence). In nucleotides, the CDR3 is TGTGCCACCCCACTAGCGGCAATTTCCTACGAGCAGTACGTC. Protein sequence: CATPLAAISYEQYV.

The chain links TRBV3-1 (or the pseudogene TRBV3-2) to TRBJ2-7, with 11 bases identical to TRBD2. The CDR3 has 15 residues. Germline trimming cut 5 bases from V and 0 bases from J; bases unmatched to any gene: 3. Per the germline V gene, CDR1 is LGHDT and CDR2 is YNNKEL (reference sequence). In DNA form, the CDR3 reads TGTGCCAGCAGCAAAGGACTAGCGGGCTCCTACGAGCAGTACTTC. It specifies CASSKGLAGSYEQYF.

The V gene is TRBV19, the J gene TRBJ2-1; maybe TRBD2 (6 bases). With 4 bases removed from V and 3 bases from J, the gap between germline ends came to 22 bases. Per the germline V gene, CDR1 is LNHDA and CDR2 is SQIVND (reference sequence). The CDR3 is 18 amino acids. CDR3 nucleotide sequence: TGTGCCAGTAGTACCCTAATAACTAGCACCAAATACTACAATGAGCAGTTCTTC. Residues: CASSTLITSTKYYNEQFF.

V is TRBV11-1 and J is TRBJ2-1; D is possibly TRBD1 (6 bases). Germline CDR1 SGHAT, CDR2 FQDESV (reference sequence). The V end was cut by 3 bases, the J end by 6 bases, with 15 bases between. This CDR3 has 15 amino acids. Here the CDR3 DNA reads TGTGCCAGCAGCTTCACCGGCGGACAGATCAATGAGCAGTTCTTC. This codes for CASSFTGGQINEQFF.

This chain uses TRBV9 with TRBJ1-3; D uncertain. The V gene's germline CDR1 is SGDLS and CDR2 YYNGEE. CDR3 length: 15 amino acids. Trimming removed 0 bases from V and 0 bases from J, with 7 bases in between. The CDR3 DNA sequence: TGTGCCAGCAGCGTAGTAGGGAGCTCTGGAAACACCATATATTTT. Translating it yields CASSVVGSSGNTIYF.

This chain uses TRBV12-3 or TRBV12-4 with TRBJ2-1; D is unresolved. The CDR3 loop spans 13 amino acids. V was trimmed by 1 base and J by 4 bases, leaving 5 bases between them. CDR3 bases: TGTGCCAGCAGTTTAGAGAGTTACAATGAGCAGTTCTTC. Amino acids: CASSLESYNEQFF.

V usage is TRBV4-3 and J usage is TRBJ1-5; TRBD1 matches 7 bases. This CDR3 has 16 amino acids. CDR1 and CDR2 from the germline V gene are LGHNA and YSLEER. Unmatched junction bases numbered 8, after V lost 1 base and J lost 5 bases. The CDR3 region has the DNA TGCGCCAGCAGCCAAGGAGTCGGGACAGTGGATCAGCCCCAGCATTTT. Protein sequence: CASSQGVGTVDQPQHF.

This rearrangement joins TRBV28 to TRBJ1-3; D is perhaps TRBD1 (5 bases). Trimming shortened V by 6 bases and J by 0 bases, and 12 bases separated the two germline ends. This CDR3 has 15 residues. Germline values: CDR1 MDHEN, CDR2 SYDVKM. CDR3 protein: CASSLGLNSGNTIYF. DNA of the CDR3: TGTGCCAGCAGCCTGGGACTGAACTCTGGAAACACCATATATTTT.

This clone was observed a handful of times. The chain combines TRBV7-2 with TRBJ2-3; D unresolved. Germline CDR1 is SGHTA and CDR2 is FQGNSA. Deletions cut 5 bases from V and 1 base from J, with 10 bases between. The CDR3 covers 14 residues. CDR3 amino acids: CASSISQGTDTQYF. The CDR3 coding sequence is TGTGCCAGCAGCATCTCCCAGGGCACAGATACGCAGTATTTT.